The clone carrying this TCR beta chain was picked up a small number of times. TCR beta CDR3 sequences were amplified from RNA transcripts. A set of HTBI primers served as the primers for a first-round RT-PCR of the TCR CDR3. Via MiXCR, TCRdb re-called the multiplex PCR reads, giving one row per CDR3 protein. The sample has about 460,000 distinct CDR3 sequences, about 20% seen once. The data originate from a study of T cells in Graves' hyperthyroidism and ophthalmopathy. Trimming cost V 5 bases and J 2 bases, with 15 bases left between them. Germline V gene lookup returns CDR1 LNHNV and CDR2 YYDKDF (reference sequence). The CDR3 extends over 16 amino acids.

This clonotype was sampled from an older woman with Graves' ophthalmopathy. Material: blood. The J gene is TRBJ2-2, the V gene TRBV15; no reliable D call. The CDR3: CATSPGVPLNTGELFF. The CDR3 coding sequence is TGTGCCACCAGCCCCGGAGTCCCCTTAAACACCGGGGAGCTGTTTTTT.